The following is a TCR beta chain sequence with its context. Data came from immunoSEQ multiplex PCR; TCRdb stores just in-frame clones and leaves some out. The sample has more than 80,000 clones; about 95% are singletons. This specimen comes from a study of technical replicates of blood from several donors. Germline V lookup: CDR1 SGHRS, CDR2 YFSETQ. The CDR3 spans 14 residues. With 7 bases clipped from V and 4 bases from J, the junction kept 10 bases outside the gene matches. The sequence was collected from a human donor in good health. What was sequenced was T cells isolated from PBMCs. The chain couples TRBV5-1 to TRBJ1-2; 7 bases match TRBD1. The CDR3 bases are TGCGCCAGCCGAGATGGGGACAGCTTCTATGGCTACACCTTC. Its translation: CASRDGDSFYGYTF.